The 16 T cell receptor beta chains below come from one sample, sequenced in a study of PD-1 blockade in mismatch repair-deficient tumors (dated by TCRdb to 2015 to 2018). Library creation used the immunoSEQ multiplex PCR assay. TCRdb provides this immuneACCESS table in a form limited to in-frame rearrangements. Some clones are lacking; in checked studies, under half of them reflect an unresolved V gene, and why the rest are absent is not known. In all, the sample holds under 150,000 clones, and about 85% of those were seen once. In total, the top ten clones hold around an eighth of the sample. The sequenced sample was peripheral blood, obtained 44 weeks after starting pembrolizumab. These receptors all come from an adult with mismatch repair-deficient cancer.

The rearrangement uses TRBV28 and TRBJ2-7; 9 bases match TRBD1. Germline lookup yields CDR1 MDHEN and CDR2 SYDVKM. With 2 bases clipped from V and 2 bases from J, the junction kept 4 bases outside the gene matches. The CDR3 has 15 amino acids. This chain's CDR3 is CASSLMGDRAYEQYF. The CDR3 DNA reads TGTGCCAGCAGTTTAATGGGGGACAGGGCCTACGAGCAGTACTTC.

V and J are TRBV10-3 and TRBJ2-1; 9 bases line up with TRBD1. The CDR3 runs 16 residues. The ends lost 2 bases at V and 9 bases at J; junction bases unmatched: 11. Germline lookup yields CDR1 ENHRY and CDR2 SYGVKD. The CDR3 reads CAISERTGTGMSEQFF. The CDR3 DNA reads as TGTGCCATCAGTGAGCGCACCGGGACAGGGATGAGTGAGCAGTTCTTC.

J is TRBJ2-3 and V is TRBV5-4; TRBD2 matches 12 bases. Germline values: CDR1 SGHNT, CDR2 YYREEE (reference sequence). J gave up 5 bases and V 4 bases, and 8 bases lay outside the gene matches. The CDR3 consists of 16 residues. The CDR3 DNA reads TGTGCCAGCAGCGTCCCTAGCGGGAGGGCCCAAGATACGCAGTATTTT. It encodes CASSVPSGRAQDTQYF.

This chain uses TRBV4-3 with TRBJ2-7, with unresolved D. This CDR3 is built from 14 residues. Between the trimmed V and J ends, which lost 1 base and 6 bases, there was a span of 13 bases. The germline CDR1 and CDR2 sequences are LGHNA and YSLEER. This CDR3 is CASSQAPMGREQYF. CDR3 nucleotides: TGCGCCAGCAGCCAAGCTCCCATGGGCCGCGAGCAGTACTTC.

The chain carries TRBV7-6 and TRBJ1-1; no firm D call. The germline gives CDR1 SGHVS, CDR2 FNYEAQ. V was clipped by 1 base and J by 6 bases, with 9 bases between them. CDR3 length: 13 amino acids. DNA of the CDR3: TGTGCCAGCAGCTTAGGGGCACCTTCTGAAGCTTTCTTT. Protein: CASSLGAPSEAFF.

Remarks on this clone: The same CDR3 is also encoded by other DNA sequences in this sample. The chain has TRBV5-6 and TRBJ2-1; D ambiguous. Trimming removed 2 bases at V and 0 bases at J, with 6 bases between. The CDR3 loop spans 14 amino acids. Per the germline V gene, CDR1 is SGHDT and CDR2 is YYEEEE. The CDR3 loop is CASSFGSSYNEQFF. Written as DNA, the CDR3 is TGTGCCAGCAGCTTTGGCAGCTCCTACAATGAGCAGTTCTTC.

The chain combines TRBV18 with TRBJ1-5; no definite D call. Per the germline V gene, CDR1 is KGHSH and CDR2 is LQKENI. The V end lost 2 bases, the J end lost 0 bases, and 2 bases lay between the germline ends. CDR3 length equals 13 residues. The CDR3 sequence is CASSPGSNQPQHF. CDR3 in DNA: TGTGCCAGCTCACCAGGTAGCAATCAGCCCCAGCATTTT.

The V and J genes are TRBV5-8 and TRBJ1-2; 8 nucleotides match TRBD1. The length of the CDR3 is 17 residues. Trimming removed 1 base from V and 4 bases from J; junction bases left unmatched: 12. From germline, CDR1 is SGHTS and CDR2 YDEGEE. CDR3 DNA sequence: TGTGCCAGCAGCTTGTACCTTGGGGACAGGATATTCTATGGCTACACCTTC. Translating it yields CASSLYLGDRIFYGYTF.

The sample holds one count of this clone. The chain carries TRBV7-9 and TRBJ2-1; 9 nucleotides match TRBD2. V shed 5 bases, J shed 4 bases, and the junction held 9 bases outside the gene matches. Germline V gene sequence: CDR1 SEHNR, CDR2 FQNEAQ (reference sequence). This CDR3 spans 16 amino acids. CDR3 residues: CASSDSGRSGYNEQFF. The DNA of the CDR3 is TGTGCCAGCAGCGATAGCGGGAGAAGTGGGTACAATGAGCAGTTCTTC.

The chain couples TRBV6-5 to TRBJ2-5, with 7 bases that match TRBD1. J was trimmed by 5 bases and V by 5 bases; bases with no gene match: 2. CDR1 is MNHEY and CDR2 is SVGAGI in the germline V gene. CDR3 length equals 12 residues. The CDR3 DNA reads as TGTGCCAGCAGTACAGGGGAGGAGACCCAGTACTTC. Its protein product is CASSTGEETQYF.

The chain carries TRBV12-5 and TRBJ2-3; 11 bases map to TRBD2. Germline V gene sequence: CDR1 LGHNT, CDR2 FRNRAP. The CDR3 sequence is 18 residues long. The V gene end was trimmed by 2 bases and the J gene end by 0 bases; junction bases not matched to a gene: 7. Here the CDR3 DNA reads TGTGCTAGTGGTTTGCCACTAGCGGGAGACCCTAGCACAGATACGCAGTATTTT. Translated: CASGLPLAGDPSTDTQYF.

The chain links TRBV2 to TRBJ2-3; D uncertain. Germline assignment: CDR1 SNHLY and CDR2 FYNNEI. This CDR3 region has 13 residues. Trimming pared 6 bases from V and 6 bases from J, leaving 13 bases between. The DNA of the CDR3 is TGTGCCAGCAGCTCGTCTCAAGTGGATACGCAGTATTTT. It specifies CASSSSQVDTQYF.

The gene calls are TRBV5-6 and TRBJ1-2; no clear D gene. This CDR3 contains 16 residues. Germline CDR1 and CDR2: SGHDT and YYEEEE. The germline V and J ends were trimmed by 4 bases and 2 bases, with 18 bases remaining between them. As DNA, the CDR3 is TGTGCCAGCAGCCCCTACCTTAGTGGGATAAACTATGGCTACACCTTC. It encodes CASSPYLSGINYGYTF.

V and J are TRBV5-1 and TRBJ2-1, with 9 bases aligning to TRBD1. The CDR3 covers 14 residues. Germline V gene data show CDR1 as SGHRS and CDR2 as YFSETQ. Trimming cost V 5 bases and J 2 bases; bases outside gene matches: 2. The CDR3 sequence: CASSRDRAYNEQFF. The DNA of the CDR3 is TGCGCCAGCAGTCGGGACAGGGCCTACAATGAGCAGTTCTTC.

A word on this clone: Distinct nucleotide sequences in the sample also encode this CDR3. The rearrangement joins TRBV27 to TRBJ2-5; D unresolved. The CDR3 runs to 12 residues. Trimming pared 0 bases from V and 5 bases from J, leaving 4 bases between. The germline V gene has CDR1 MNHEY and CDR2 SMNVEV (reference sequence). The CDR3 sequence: CASSLSGETQYF. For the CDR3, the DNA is TGTGCCAGCAGTTTATCAGGCGAGACCCAGTACTTC.

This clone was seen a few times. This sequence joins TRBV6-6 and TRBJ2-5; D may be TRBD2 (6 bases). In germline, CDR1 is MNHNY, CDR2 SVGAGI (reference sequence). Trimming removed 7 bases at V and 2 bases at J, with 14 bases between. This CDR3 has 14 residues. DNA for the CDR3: TGTGCCAGCACAGAGGGAGGAGGGCAAGAGACCCAGTACTTC. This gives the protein CASTEGGGQETQYF.